Detailed here is one TCR beta chain. In this sample, this clonotype turned up many times. Its antigen remains undetermined. No much larger clone is present one base from it, and per-base qualities are unavailable. Receptors were amplified or captured by PCR. TCRdb shows the sequencer as Illumina HiSeq 2000. In TCRdb, the public reads were trimmed at Q25 with fastp and aligned with MiXCR, with productive beta chains retained. Rows are unified per CDR3 protein, each entry keeping the most common DNA and genes. Here the sample has about 20,000 distinct CDR3 sequences; roughly two fifths occur a single time. Roughly a fifth of the sample is in the top ten clones. This sample is part of a study of tumor-infiltrating lymphocytes in oesophageal squamous cell carcinoma (dated by TCRdb to 2016 to 2018). Counted from cysteine to phenylalanine, this CDR3 has 16 amino acids. CDR3 DNA only is kept here, 48 bases in frame from base 1. Sequences SGHTA (CDR1) and FQGNSA (CDR2) are obtained from the germline V gene. Trimming costs V 1 base and J 7 bases, and their ends lie 17 bases apart.

The sequencing sample was made of esophageal tumor tissue. This receptor was identified in a male donor with esophageal squamous cell carcinoma. The chain employs TRBV7-2 and TRBJ1-5, with an unclear D gene assignment. The CDR3 here reads CASSLDVRRGAQPQHF. The sequence in DNA is TGTGCCAGCAGCTTAGATGTTCGTCGGGGAGCCCAGCCCCAGCATTTT.